Listed below are T cell receptor beta chains from one sample, sequenced in a study of T-cell reconstitution after alpha-beta-depleted transplantation in children. TCRdb reprocessed the PCR reads with MiXCR, giving one entry per CDR3 protein. The sample gives some 530,000 distinct CDR3 sequences, around 12% of which show up once; under 7% is in the top ten. Specimen: PBMCs from the stem cell graft donor, collected from the stem cell graft. These receptors originate from a human donor who donated a stem cell graft to a child with combined immunodeficiency. Both conserved end residues are part of each CDR3. D genes are given only for firm matches. Some rows mark clone size as missing; the rest say once, few, many or name a class of expanded clone.

j_call clone_size d_call v_call cdr3_aa cdr3_nt
TRBJ2-7 - - TRBV27 CASSSGGQGYEQYF TGTGCCAGCAGCTCTGGGGGGCAGGGGTACGAGCAGTACTTC
TRBJ1-4 few - TRBV5-1 CASARAGLDNEKLFF TGCGCCAGCGCCAGGGCGGGGCTGGATAATGAAAAACTGTTTTTT
TRBJ2-7 few - TRBV19 CASSNKQRLEQYF TGTGCCAGTAGTAATAAACAGCGTCTGGAGCAGTACTTC
TRBJ1-2 - - TRBV7-2 CASSLETDRGGYTF TGTGCCAGCAGCTTAGAGACGGACCGGGGGGGCTACACCTTC
TRBJ2-7 many - TRBV9 CASSADGQQSYEQYF TGTGCCAGCAGCGCCGACGGACAGCAAAGTTACGAGCAGTACTTC
TRBJ2-1 few - TRBV12-3/TRBV12-4 CASRHTGRYEQFF TGTGCCAGCAGACACACGGGGCGTTATGAGCAGTTCTTC
TRBJ2-1 many TRBD2 TRBV3-1 CASSQVTAGAKEQFF TGTGCCAGCAGCCAAGTCACAGCGGGAGCCAAAGAGCAGTTCTTC
TRBJ1-4 many - TRBV6-5 CASSYSFFAKNEKLFF TGTGCCAGCAGTTACTCGTTTTTTGCGAAGAATGAAAAACTGTTTTTT
TRBJ2-1 many - TRBV6-5 CASSYQWARNEQFF TGTGCCAGCAGTTATCAATGGGCAAGGAATGAGCAGTTCTTC
TRBJ2-1 - TRBD1 TRBV6-2/TRBV6-3 CASPPGQGNEQFF TGTGCCAGCCCCCCGGGACAGGGCAATGAGCAGTTCTTC
TRBJ2-7 - - TRBV7-9 CASSLATSYSYEQYF TGTGCCAGCAGCTTAGCGACTTCGTACTCCTACGAGCAGTACTTC
TRBJ2-3 many TRBD2 TRBV5-1 CASSSGLAGQDTQYF TGCGCCAGCAGCTCGGGACTAGCGGGACAAGATACGCAGTATTTT
TRBJ2-1 few - TRBV7-9 CASSLVLGSSYNEQFF TGTGCCAGCAGCTTAGTTCTCGGAAGCTCCTACAATGAGCAGTTCTTC
TRBJ2-3 - - TRBV18 CASSTIPPVNSRDTQYF TGTGCCAGCTCGACTATCCCTCCCGTTAATTCAAGGGATACGCAGTATTTT
TRBJ2-7 - TRBD2 TRBV20-1 CSARDSGGRSSYEQYF TGCAGTGCTCGGGATAGCGGGGGGCGGAGCTCCTACGAGCAGTACTTC
TRBJ2-4 many - TRBV25-1 CASSELTNIQYF TGTGCCAGCAGTGAATTAACGAACATTCAGTACTTC
TRBJ1-1 - - TRBV12-3/TRBV12-4 CASINRGLNTEAFF TGTGCCAGCATTAACCGGGGATTGAACACTGAAGCTTTCTTT
TRBJ1-5 few - TRBV12-3/TRBV12-4 CASSLPPGQPQHF TGTGCCAGCAGTTTACCCCCAGGGCAGCCCCAGCATTTT
TRBJ2-2 many TRBD1 TRBV29-1 CSALPGGNTGELFF TGCAGCGCCTTGCCAGGGGGGAACACCGGGGAGCTGTTTTTT
TRBJ1-5 many TRBD1 TRBV29-1 CSVGQGDQPQHF TGCAGCGTTGGACAGGGTGATCAGCCCCAGCATTTT
TRBJ1-3 many - TRBV10-3 CAISETVSSGNTIYF TGTGCCATCAGTGAGACGGTGAGCTCTGGAAACACCATATATTTT
TRBJ2-3 few TRBD2 TRBV3-1 CASSQWGAGGTTDTQYF TGTGCCAGCAGCCAGTGGGGAGCGGGGGGGACCACAGATACGCAGTATTTT
TRBJ2-7 - - TRBV7-2 CASSHLGTGVEQYF TGTGCCAGCAGCCACCTCGGGACGGGGGTCGAGCAGTACTTC
TRBJ2-3 - TRBD2 TRBV27 CASSPWGLAGVWDTQYF TGTGCCAGCAGCCCGTGGGGACTAGCGGGAGTATGGGATACGCAGTATTTT
TRBJ2-3 - - TRBV11-2 CASSLDPAPGQDTQYF TGTGCCAGCAGCTTAGATCCGGCCCCGGGGCAAGATACGCAGTATTTT
TRBJ2-2 - TRBD2 TRBV19 CASSPGAGVSTGELFF TGTGCCAGTAGTCCAGGAGCGGGAGTGAGCACCGGGGAGCTGTTTTTT
TRBJ1-5 many - TRBV12-3/TRBV12-4 CASSSDIDQPQHF TGTGCCAGCAGCTCAGACATTGATCAGCCCCAGCATTTT
TRBJ2-2 few TRBD2 TRBV11-2 CASSPAGLAGDNGELFF TGTGCCAGCAGCCCGGCGGGACTAGCGGGAGATAACGGGGAGCTGTTTTTT
TRBJ2-4 - - TRBV12-3/TRBV12-4 CASSGHEPAKNIQYF TGTGCCAGCAGTGGACACGAGCCGGCCAAAAACATTCAGTACTTC